Each of the 11 T cell receptor beta chains below was sequenced from the same sample in a study of Ad26.COV2.S vaccination and SARS-CoV-2 variants. Treatment here: some 20 received Ad26.COV2.S at low or high dose, single or two shots; about five received placebo; per-sample allocation not given. Day 63 after the first vaccine or placebo injection was the time point for sampling. Method: immunoSEQ multiplex PCR; TCRdb's copy keeps in-frame clones and lacks some. The repertoire has more than 350,000 clones, roughly 90% of them found once; the top ten carry less than 15%. The sequenced sample was peripheral blood, obtained in a trial of Ad26.COV2.S vaccine versus placebo. These receptors all come from a person between 18 and 59 years old who received the Ad26.COV2.S COVID-19 vaccine or a placebo.

The CDR3 nucleotides are TGTGCCAGTAGTATAAGGTACAGTCTCTACGAGCAGTACTTC. Its translation is CASSIRYSLYEQYF. The gene calls are TRBV19 and TRBJ2-7; D remains ambiguous. Trimming removed 2 bases at V and 3 bases at J, with 11 bases between. This CDR3 spans 14 amino acids. CDR1 LNHDA and CDR2 SQIVND come from the germline V gene (reference sequence). The variable domain in full, with the rest retrieved from reference TRBV19 and TRBJ2-7, is DGGITQSPKYLFRKEGQNVTLSCEQNLNHDAMYWYRQDPGQGLRLIYYSQIVNDFQKGDIAEGYSVSREKKESFPLTVTSAQKNPTAFYLCASSIRYSLYEQYFGPGTRLTVT.

The V call is TRBV28, the J call TRBJ2-7, with a weak D call TRBD2 (6 bases). V lost 6 bases to trimming and J lost 4 bases, with 13 bases between them. The CDR3 length is 13 residues. Germline loops: CDR1 MDHEN, CDR2 SYDVKM. The CDR3 is CASRLGRGYEQYF. In DNA, the CDR3 is TGTGCCAGCAGGTTGGGGCGGGGATACGAGCAGTACTTC.

This chain uses TRBV24-1 with TRBJ2-2, with a tentative D call TRBD1 (6 bases). Germline CDR1 and CDR2: KGHDR and SFDVKD. Trimming stripped 6 bases from V and 2 bases from J, with 12 bases between. This CDR3 has 15 residues. The CDR3 DNA reads as TGTGCCACCAGTCCCCGGGACACCAACACCGGGGAGCTGTTTTTT. It is translated as CATSPRDTNTGELFF.

The rearrangement uses TRBV7-9 and TRBJ1-5; D is unclear. There are 15 residues in the CDR3. CDR1 is SEHNR, CDR2 FQNEAQ, per germline (reference sequence). V lost 1 base, J lost 0 bases, and 7 bases lay in between. CDR3 bases: TGTGCCAGCAGCTTAGGTCCAGGTAGCAATCAGCCCCAGCATTTT. Protein: CASSLGPGSNQPQHF.

The chain combines TRBV27 with TRBJ2-5; tentative D call: TRBD2 (5 bases). This CDR3 is built from 12 residues. The V gene lost 6 bases and the J gene lost 7 bases, with 12 bases spanning the gap. The germline CDR1 and CDR2 sequences are MNHEY and SMNVEV (reference sequence). This CDR3 is CASSEGSGTQYF. CDR3 sequence (DNA): TGTGCCAGCAGCGAAGGGAGCGGGACCCAGTACTTC.

V usage is TRBV28 and J usage is TRBJ2-7, with TRBD2 identical over 9 bases. The CDR3 length is 15 residues. The trim removed 5 bases at V and 2 bases at J, leaving 7 bases unmatched. Germline V gene sequence: CDR1 MDHEN, CDR2 SYDVKM. CDR3 amino acids: CASSAGREGTYEQYF. In DNA, the CDR3 is TGTGCCAGCAGTGCCGGGCGGGAGGGTACCTACGAGCAGTACTTC.

The gene calls are TRBV30 and TRBJ1-5; D is ambiguous. Trimming stripped 2 bases from V and 5 bases from J, with 13 bases between. There are 14 residues in the CDR3. Germline lookup yields CDR1 GTSNPN and CDR2 SVGIG (reference sequence). The CDR3 reads CAWSIRAGDQPQHF. The CDR3 DNA is TGTGCCTGGAGTATTCGGGCAGGAGATCAGCCCCAGCATTTT.

This chain links TRBV30 with TRBJ1-6; 10 bases align to TRBD1. Germline V lookup: CDR1 GTSNPN, CDR2 SVGIG (reference sequence). J lost 9 bases, V lost 3 bases, and 2 bases had no gene match. The CDR3 spans 13 residues. In nucleotides, the CDR3 is TGTGCCTGGAGGGGGGACAGGGGTTCACCCCTCCACTTT. Residues: CAWRGDRGSPLHF.

The V call is TRBV5-6, the J call TRBJ2-1; 10 bases align to TRBD1. Germline V gene lookup returns CDR1 SGHDT and CDR2 YYEEEE. V lost 2 bases, J lost 4 bases, and 9 bases stayed unmatched. This CDR3 has 17 amino acids. CDR3 bases: TGTGCCAGCAGCTTCGTCTCGGGACAGGGGATTTACAATGAGCAGTTCTTC. Protein sequence: CASSFVSGQGIYNEQFF. The variable domain in full, with the rest retrieved from reference TRBV5-6 and TRBJ2-1, is DAGVTQSPTHLIKTRGQQVTLRCSPKSGHDTVSWYQQALGQGPQFIFQYYEEEERQRGNFPDRFSGHQFPNYSSELNVNALLLGDSALYLCASSFVSGQGIYNEQFFGPGTRLTVL.

The chain couples TRBV4-3 to TRBJ2-3, with a tentative D call TRBD2 (6 bases). The CDR3 spans 16 residues. V dropped 1 base and J dropped 3 bases, with 14 bases sitting between them. Germline CDR1 and CDR2: LGHNA and YSLEER. The CDR3 DNA is TGCGCCAGCAGCCAAGTTCCTTTCGGGAGAACAGATACGCAGTATTTT. This sequence encodes CASSQVPFGRTDTQYF.

The chain is built from TRBV7-8 and TRBJ2-1; 14 bases line up with TRBD2. The germline CDR1 and CDR2 sequences are SGHVS and FQNEAQ. CDR3 length equals 16 residues. V shed 5 bases, J shed 7 bases, and the junction held 7 bases outside the gene matches. The CDR3, as DNA: TGTGCCAGCAGCACGGGACTAGCGGGAGTTATTAATGAGCAGTTCTTC. Its translation is CASSTGLAGVINEQFF.